The T cell receptor beta chain described here comes from a study of response to subunit inactivated influenza vaccine. Study findings and constraints: A suggestion made by the authors is that each seasonal influenza vaccination recruits few new T cells.

Details on this clonotype: The antigen is unknown.

The germline CDR1 and CDR2 sequences are DFQATT and SNEGSKA (reference sequence). V dropped 6 bases and J dropped 5; count of bases not matched to a gene: 9. CDR3 length: 13 amino acids. TCRdb re-derived calls from the RT-PCR reads in MiXCR, one entry per CDR3 protein. The data show 500,000 to 600,000 distinct CDR3 sequences, around 15% seen once. Sequencing used PBMCs from blood, obtained 11 to 12 days after vaccination. The chain uses TRBV20-1 and TRBJ2-5; 7 bases are a match to TRBD1. This TCR was sampled from a man in his fifties or sixties who received an inactivated influenza vaccine. CDR3 loop: CSAIVQGSETQYF. The CDR3 coding sequence is TGCAGTGCAATCGTACAGGGGAGTGAGACCCAGTACTTC.